Following are 5 T cell receptor beta chains from one sample sequenced in a study of cytomegalovirus exposure and HLA in healthy donors. Primers for the PCR totalled 60 Vbeta and 13 Jbeta. Profiled with immunoSEQ multiplex PCR; TCRdb holds only in-frame clones, not every one. In the table there are approximately 150,000 clones, roughly 85% of which are singletons. The sequencing sample was made of PBMCs. These receptors came from a woman between 45 and 65 years old in good health and CMV-seronegative.

The chain is built from TRBV2 and TRBJ1-4; D is perhaps TRBD1 (5 bases). Per the germline V gene, CDR1 is SNHLY and CDR2 is FYNNEI. The CDR3 length is 13 residues. With 6 bases removed from V and 5 bases from J, the gap between germline ends came to 10 bases. CDR3 DNA: TGTGCCAGCAGAAGACAGCGAAATGAAAAACTGTTTTTT. Translation gives CASRRQRNEKLFF.

Here the CDR3 reads CAIRADSNQPQHF. The CDR3 nucleotides are TGTGCCATCAGGGCCGATAGCAATCAGCCCCAGCATTTT. The rearrangement joins TRBV10-3 to TRBJ1-5; D not certain. Germline V lookup: CDR1 ENHRY, CDR2 SYGVKD. V was cut by 6 bases and J by 0 bases, with 6 bases left in between. CDR3 length equals 13 residues.

The chain couples TRBV4-2 to TRBJ2-3; D perhaps matches TRBD2 (5 bases). Germline V gene lookup returns CDR1 LGHNA and CDR2 YNFKEQ. With 0 bases removed from V and 2 bases from J, the gap between germline ends came to 24 bases. The CDR3 has 20 amino acids. The CDR3 DNA follows: TGTGCCAGCAGCCAAGATCAGGAGACCCACTCACTAGTACCCACAGATACGCAGTATTTT. It translates to CASSQDQETHSLVPTDTQYF.

This chain connects TRBV5-1 to TRBJ2-5; D might be TRBD2 (6 bases). The CDR3 spans 14 residues. Deletions cut 4 bases from V and 9 bases from J, with 19 bases between. CDR1 and CDR2 (germline): SGHRS, YFSETQ. CDR3 DNA sequence: TGCGCCAGCAGCAGGAGGGGTCAGCTGGATCCCCAGTACTTC. Amino acids: CASSRRGQLDPQYF. The full variable domain, in which reference TRBV5-1 and TRBJ2-5 provide the parts outside the CDR3, is KAGVTQTPRYLIKTRGQQVTLSCSPISGHRSVSWYQQTPGQGLQFLFEYFSETQRNKGNFPGRFSGRQFSNSRSEMNVSTLELGDSALYLCASSRRGQLDPQYFGPGTRLLVL.

The V and J genes are TRBV7-9 and TRBJ1-2, with D possibly matching TRBD1 (5 bases). Germline CDR1 SEHNR, CDR2 FQNEAQ (reference sequence). V lost 7 bases and J 7 bases, leaving 19 bases between the germline ends. The CDR3 sequence is 14 residues long. In nucleotides, the CDR3 is TGTGCCAGCACCTCCCGCAGGGACTTTGGTGGCTACACCTTC. Encoded protein: CASTSRRDFGGYTF.